What follows are 14 T cell receptor beta chains derived from one specimen sequenced in a study of blood T cell repertoires in COVID-19. Profiling relied on immunoSEQ multiplex PCR, and the TCRdb table lists in-frame clones only, not all of them. Counted here are about 130,000 clones, almost 70% occurring once; the ten biggest clones make up approximately 2%. The sample consisted of peripheral blood. These receptors came from a woman aged 70-85 years with acute or convalescent COVID-19.

In its sample, this clone was seen a few times. The chain uses TRBV27 and TRBJ1-3; the match to TRBD1 covers 9 bases. This CDR3 has 16 residues. After removal of 5 bases from V and 4 bases from J, the junction contained 9 bases not matched to a gene. Germline lookup yields CDR1 MNHEY and CDR2 SMNVEV (reference sequence). CDR3 nucleotide sequence: TGTGCCAGCAGTCTCTCATGGACAGGGGCAGGAAACACCATATATTTT. It translates to CASSLSWTGAGNTIYF.

This clone was observed a few times. The rearrangement links TRBV11-3 to TRBJ2-7; possible D gene TRBD2, 5 bases. Germline CDR1 SGHNT, CDR2 YENEEA. V lost 1 base and J 1 base, leaving 5 bases between the germline ends. The CDR3 length is 13 residues. CDR3 amino acids: CASSLAGSYEQYF. The CDR3 nucleotides read TGTGCCAGCAGCTTAGCGGGATCCTACGAGCAGTACTTC.

The V gene is TRBV10-2, the J gene TRBJ1-6; 7 bases align to TRBD1. Germline V gene sequence: CDR1 WSHSY, CDR2 SAAADI. V lost 6 bases to trimming and J lost 7 bases; unmatched junction nucleotides: 6. The CDR3 loop spans 14 amino acids. CDR3 sequence: CASRGTGENSPLHF. The CDR3 DNA reads TGCGCCAGCAGGGGTACAGGGGAGAATTCACCCCTCCACTTT.

The CDR3 spells CASRKQQSNQPQHF. CDR3 nucleotide sequence: TGTGCCAGCAGAAAACAGCAGAGCAATCAGCCCCAGCATTTT. This sequence joins TRBV27 and TRBJ1-5; no firm D call. Germline values: CDR1 MNHEY, CDR2 SMNVEV (reference sequence). CDR3 length: 14 residues. V dropped 6 bases and J dropped 1 base, with 10 bases sitting between them.

In its sample, this clone was seen a few times. V is TRBV19 and J is TRBJ2-2; possibly TRBD2 for D (5 bases). The V and J ends lost 3 bases and 4 bases respectively, with 12 bases between them. Germline CDR1 is LNHDA and CDR2 is SQIVND (reference sequence). This CDR3 contains 15 residues. The CDR3 reads CASSIVSGSTGELFF. CDR3 sequence (DNA): TGTGCCAGTAGTATCGTGTCGGGAAGCACCGGGGAGCTGTTTTTT.

The chain couples TRBV7-8 to TRBJ2-1, with 10 positions matching TRBD2. The germline V gene has CDR1 SGHVS and CDR2 FQNEAQ. The J segment lost 7 bases and the V segment lost 5 bases, leaving 11 bases of the junction unmatched. The CDR3 length is 16 residues. The chain's CDR3 is CASSIRAGGLTNEQFF. In nucleotides, the CDR3 is TGTGCCAGCAGCATTCGAGCGGGAGGGCTGACGAATGAGCAGTTCTTC.

This clone showed up just a few times. The genes are TRBV2 and TRBJ2-5, with 7 bases matching TRBD1. In germline, CDR1 is SNHLY, CDR2 FYNNEI. This CDR3 has 13 amino acids. J lost 2 bases, V lost 6 bases, and 3 bases had no gene match. CDR3 region: CASRRDSQETQYF. The CDR3 DNA follows: TGTGCCAGCAGAAGGGACAGTCAAGAGACCCAGTACTTC.

This clone has more than one count but fewer than ten. Other DNA sequences of this sample code for an identical CDR3. The chain couples TRBV6-5 to TRBJ1-2, with D tentatively TRBD1 (5 bases). V lost 0 bases and J lost 4, with 9 bases in between. The CDR3 runs 14 residues. Per the germline V gene, CDR1 is MNHEY and CDR2 is SVGAGI. As DNA, the CDR3 is TGTGCCAGCAGTTACTCAAGGGGAGGCTATGGCTACACCTTC. It is translated as CASSYSRGGYGYTF.

The sample holds a few counts of this clone. J is TRBJ2-1 and V is TRBV18, with D tentatively TRBD1 (6 bases). This CDR3 region has 14 residues. The V gene's germline CDR1 is KGHSH and CDR2 LQKENI. Trimming stripped 1 base from V and 6 bases from J, with 10 bases between. The CDR3 region is CASSPQQGINEQFF. The CDR3 DNA sequence: TGTGCCAGCTCACCACAGCAGGGGATCAATGAGCAGTTCTTC.

V usage is TRBV7-9 and J usage is TRBJ1-2; tentative D call: TRBD1 (6 bases). V lost 3 bases to trimming and J lost 10 bases, with 9 bases between them. Per the germline V gene, CDR1 is SEHNR and CDR2 is FQNEAQ (reference sequence). The CDR3 extends over 11 amino acids. For the CDR3, the DNA is TGTGCCAGCAGCTTTACAGGGAACTACACCTTC. Encoded protein: CASSFTGNYTF.

The sample holds a few counts of this clone. The gene calls are TRBV7-9 and TRBJ1-2; 8 nucleotides line up with TRBD1. The CDR3 runs to 13 residues. CDR1 is SEHNR and CDR2 is FQNEAQ in the germline V gene (reference sequence). The J segment lost 6 bases and the V segment lost 5 bases, leaving 5 bases of the junction unmatched. The CDR3 coding sequence is TGTGCCAGCAGCCGGGACAGGATCGATGGCTACACCTTC. This sequence encodes CASSRDRIDGYTF.

The genes are TRBV30 and TRBJ2-2, with D perhaps matching TRBD2 (5 bases). Trimming took off 8 bases at V and 0 bases at J, with 13 bases between the two ends. Looked up from germline, CDR1 is GTSNPN and CDR2 is SVGIG (reference sequence). This CDR3 is 14 amino acids long. The CDR3 DNA reads as TGTGCCGAGAGCGGACTGGCGAACACCGGGGAGCTGTTTTTT. Its protein product is CAESGLANTGELFF.

The sample holds a few counts of this clone. V is TRBV2 and J is TRBJ1-1; 8 bases line up with TRBD1. CDR1 and CDR2 (germline): SNHLY, FYNNEI. Trimming at V came to 3 bases and at J to 1 base, leaving 7 bases not matched to a gene. The CDR3 sequence is 16 residues long. The CDR3 nucleotides are TGTGCCAGCAGTGAGGGGCGGACAGGGAGGAACACTGAAGCTTTCTTT. This sequence encodes CASSEGRTGRNTEAFF.

The chain is built from TRBV27 and TRBJ1-1; D uncertain. V was pared by 4 bases and J by 4 bases, with 10 bases between. CDR3 length equals 13 residues. Per the germline V gene, CDR1 is MNHEY and CDR2 is SMNVEV (reference sequence). In DNA, the CDR3 is TGTGCCAGCAGTTATAACGAGGGCACTGAAGCTTTCTTT. The encoded protein is CASSYNEGTEAFF.